This T cell receptor beta chain was sequenced in a study of cytomegalovirus exposure and HLA in healthy donors (dated by TCRdb to between 2016 and 2019). Regarding the research as a whole: An earlier analysis of approximately 640 of the donors reported roughly 270 Gb of sequence data and some 100 million unique TCR beta sequences from approximately 180 million T cells. In an earlier analysis of roughly 580 of the donors, high-throughput TCR beta sequencing was used to judge whether each TCR beta V gene segment behaved as functional or pseudogenic. Genome-wide SNP genotypes for about 65% of the 666 donors were used in a later genetic analysis, which treated that subset as a discovery cohort. An early release that covered about 600 HLA-typed donors contained about 290 gigabases of sequencing data and tens of millions of unique TCR sequences. Of the roughly 390 genotyped donors, 65% to 90% fell in the genetic ancestry cluster associated with self-reported Caucasian donors. The number of donors typed differed by locus, with about 629-640 for A, B, C, DRB1 and DQB1, roughly 520 for DQA1, about 610 for DPA1, and some 470 for DPB1. The study was designed to test whether signatures of past pathogen exposure could be identified by cataloging public T cell receptors. Using immunosequencing, the study profiled T cell repertoires from 666 subjects and related those repertoires to cytomegalovirus serostatus. In addition to the first cohort of around 670 subjects, a separate validation cohort of 120 different subjects was used. A later analysis re-analyzed previously published TCR beta repertoires from several hundred donors and added high-resolution HLA genotyping to study TCR occurrence patterns. Rather than drawing on any new phenotypic data, the later analysis identified candidate immune exposures from TCR beta sequences and the way those sequences occurred across donors. Every discovery cohort repertoire had been produced on one sequencing platform. HLA typing covered class I and class II loci at four-digit resolution. To predict cytomegalovirus infection status, the study combined high-throughput TCR immunosequencing, statistical association of individual TCRs with disease status, and machine learning. Because of strong linkage in the cohort, four or five DR-DQ haplotypes were treated as single units for association and clustering. Donor age, sex, ethnicity and CMV serostatus were compiled alongside the repertoire data. Among 398 genotyped donors of the cohort, an average of roughly 240,000 unique TCR beta nucleotide sequences were sequenced per donor, roughly 20% of them non-productive. General findings and caveats noted by the study authors: The classifier was reported to diagnose cytomegalovirus status with high specificity and sensitivity in both the original cohort and the validation cohort. The sequencing pipeline was judged likely to have produced a cluster of highly shared sequence variants as a technical artifact. Linkage disequilibrium might explain the correlated functional status among segregating V segments, but an unknown experimental factor could not be excluded. According to a later analysis, parvovirus B19, influenza, CMV and Epstein-Barr virus appeared linked to several top co-occurrence clusters. In vitro tests confirmed that three of the cytomegalovirus-associated TCR beta chains recognize cytomegalovirus antigens. In a later analysis, the rate of TCR association differed among HLA loci, with DRB1 alleles having the most associated TCRs and HLA-C alleles having the fewest. In a later analysis, 16,951 TCR beta sequences were associated with specific HLA alleles at a false discovery rate of 0.05. When HLA alleles, especially DR and DQ, strongly co-occurred, attributing TCR associations to individual alleles was difficult. A total of fewer than 200 TCR beta chains were listed by the study as associated with cytomegalovirus. Most TCR sequences were seen in very few donors, while some public TCRs were found in many individuals. A later genetic analysis associated a missense DCLRE1C variant with V-gene and J-gene trimming of TCR beta chains, and an independent cohort replicated the association. In a later analysis, most CMV-associated TCR beta chains were found to appear HLA-restricted, with HLA associations seemingly driven largely by CMV exposure. Presence/absence analyses assumed roughly uniform sequencing depth across donors, an assumption that may not hold. In a later analysis, HLA-associated TCR beta chains showed more clonal expansion and lower generation probabilities than non-associated chains that were equally common. Compared with the roughly 700-donor mean, donors in an Asian-associated ancestry cluster had fewer N-insertions in productive TCRs, according to a later genetic analysis. Some IMGT-functional V segments, including TRBV6-2 and TRBV6-3, could not be distinguished by the 87-base-pair reads and were therefore excluded. In this cohort, only TCR beta chains were sequenced, and detectable features were limited by the absence of alpha or paired-chain data. Broadly in line with IMGT annotations, most TCR beta V segments showed up in productive rearrangements about 87% or about 30% of the time in an earlier analysis of approximately 640 of the donors. CMV serostatus was the only immune exposure information available for the cohort. A further reported finding was that TCR beta sequences accurately predicted the HLA-A and HLA-B alleles for most subjects in the first cohort. Because some donors lacked HLA typing at each locus, the association tests relied only on the typed subset. The earlier analysis of 450 to 700 of the donors excluded around 17 rarely observed V segments, including chromosome 9 orphons, because counts were too low. According to the authors, the approach could potentially be generalized to other disease states and immunological phenotypes.

Library preparation used the immunoSEQ multiplex PCR assay. For the multiplex PCR, a mixture combining 60 forward primers for TCR Vbeta segments and 13 reverse primers for TCR Jbeta segments was used. The CDR3 region of rearranged TCR beta genes was amplified from genomic DNA with a multiplex PCR assay. The Illumina HiSeq System was used to sequence the amplified TCR beta libraries as 87-base-pair reads. The original pipeline was this. Across the roughly 640 repertoires, a later analysis counted tens of millions of unique TCR beta chains, around 10 million of which were shared by at least two donors. Raw reads were error-corrected and collapsed into unique sequences with a nearest-neighbor algorithm that merged closely related sequences to remove PCR and sequencing errors. CDR3 sequences were aligned to IMGT reference sequences to assign V, D and J gene segments. For a sequence to be retained, at least a six-nucleotide match to both a V gene segment and a J gene segment was required. A rearrangement was called productive if the CDR3 had no stop codons and remained in frame with V and J, and every other rearrangement was called non-productive. Following IMGT convention, CDR3 was defined as the stretch from the second conserved V-encoded cysteine to the conserved J-encoded phenylalanine. The earlier analysis of more than 450 of the donors excluded sequences that lacked an unambiguous match to a single V gene segment. In an earlier analysis of approximately 550 of the donors, V segments were called functional above 56.7% productive rearrangements and were called segregating when the between-donor standard deviation exceeded 5%. A statistical classification framework was built to diagnose cytomegalovirus status from the catalog of TCR beta chain sequences. In a later analysis, V and J genes were assigned by comparing TCR nucleotide sequences against IMGT/GENE-DB human TR gene sequences. The TCRdist pipeline was used in a later analysis to assign CDR3 sequences and most-parsimonious VDJ recombination scenarios. A later analysis defined each TCR beta chain by its CDR3 amino acid sequence plus V-gene family, and excluded reads lacking a unique V-gene family. As a way to deal with suspected cross-contamination and a sequencing artifact, a later analysis dropped 450 to 600 nucleotide sequences that were highly shared and had low generation probability. A later analysis calculated a clonal expansion index for each public chain from normalized within-repertoire ranks of inferred template counts. In a later analysis, generation probabilities were computed with a VDJ recombination model fitted to out-of-frame rearrangements, and the resulting probabilities were checked against IGoR. Hypergeometric tests were used in a later analysis to score TCR-TCR, TCR-HLA and TCR-CMV co-occurrence, with a repertoire-size bias correction applied to the TCR pairs. False discovery rates were estimated in a later analysis by permuting HLA or CMV assignments 20 times. In a later analysis, co-occurring TCRs were grouped using DBSCAN, with TCRdist sequence similarity added in when clustering inside HLA-allele-positive subsets. For co-occurrence clustering, repertoires with fewer than 30,000 or more than 120,000 public chains were excluded, along with roughly five repertoires with anomalous nucleotide sharing. Here the immuneACCESS table is served through TCRdb, limited to in-frame sequences with V and J called. Missing clones are a known gap in these copies; in checked studies unresolved V genes cover under half, and the rest lacks a known reason. V, J and clone size were drawn from that table, and D and trimming were deduced from the DNA. This sample's listing comprises around 140,000 clones. 0.96% of the sample rests with the top ten.

For CDR1 and CDR2, the germline V gene lists MNHEY and SVGAGI. V lost 2 bases and J lost 4 bases; the stretch between them is 6 bases long. CDR3 length: 13 amino acids, cysteine to phenylalanine. Only CDR3 DNA remains: 39 bases, in frame from the first base. Concerning this clone: No antigen is known for it.

The cohort was made up of 500 to 850 healthy bone marrow donors. At the time of sampling, every cohort member was nominally healthy, though immune exposures that went unrecorded were likely present. The donor was CMV seronegative and was included in the group of 352 seronegative cohort members. Each donor provided a peripheral blood sample, and peripheral blood mononuclear cells were used for TCR beta sequencing. Genomic DNA was extracted from the blood cell samples with the Qiagen DNeasy Blood Extraction Kit. This clonotype originated in a male donor in good health and CMV-seronegative. The material sequenced was PBMCs. The chain uses TRBV6-5 and TRBJ1-5, with the D gene not confidently named. The base sequence is TGTGCCAGCAGTTACGACTTTAATCAGCCCCAGCATTTT. Its coded protein is CASSYDFNQPQHF.